The 5 T cell receptor beta chains below come from one sample, sequenced in a study of blood T cell repertoires in COVID-19. The protocol was immunoSEQ multiplex PCR, while the TCRdb copy is restricted to in-frame clones and leaves out a portion. This sample has 250,000 to 300,000 clones, with roughly 90% found just once. Sequencing was carried out using peripheral blood. The receptors come from a man aged 25-45 years with active or convalescent COVID-19.

This chain connects TRBV5-1 to TRBJ2-6; D perhaps matches TRBD1 (5 bases). Germline V gene sequence: CDR1 SGHRS, CDR2 YFSETQ. This CDR3 is built from 17 residues. V shed 3 bases and J shed 2 bases, with 15 bases lying between them. This CDR3 is CASSYNNRGAGANVLTF. As DNA, the CDR3 is TGCGCCAGCAGCTACAACAATAGGGGTGCTGGGGCCAACGTCCTGACTTTC.

This sequence joins TRBV21-1 and TRBJ2-2; TRBD1, the table's D call, was not compared with the DNA. TRBV21-1 is flagged as a pseudogene. The CDR3 runs to 16 residues. The CDR3 DNA follows: TGTGCCGGGGGACAGGGGCCCGGGGCGAACACCGGGGAGCTGTTTTTT. Translation: CAGGQGPGANTGELFF.

The chain recombines TRBV4-1 with TRBJ1-3; perhaps TRBD1 as D (6 bases). CDR1 and CDR2 from the germline V gene are MGHRA and YSYEKL. V lost 3 bases, J lost 2 bases, and 11 bases lay in between. The CDR3 contains 15 residues. In nucleotides, the CDR3 is TGCGCCAGCAGCCAGTATCGGACAGCTGGAAACACCATATATTTT. Its protein product is CASSQYRTAGNTIYF.

V is TRBV7-8 and J is TRBJ1-5; 10 nucleotides line up with TRBD1. CDR3 length: 14 residues. Losses at the gene ends were 5 bases for V and 7 bases for J; bases not matched to a gene: 5. The germline gives CDR1 SGHVS, CDR2 FQNEAQ. The CDR3 is CASSRDRGDQPQHF. In nucleotides, the CDR3 is TGTGCCAGCAGCCGGGACAGGGGAGACCAGCCCCAGCATTTT.

V usage is TRBV11-2 and J usage is TRBJ2-7; possible D gene TRBD2, 7 bases. The CDR3 sequence is 15 residues long. Germline V gives CDR1 SGHAT, CDR2 FQNNGV. Trimming stripped 5 bases from V and 0 bases from J, with 14 bases between. The CDR3 is CASSHRGGVSYEQYF. The CDR3 DNA sequence: TGTGCCAGCAGCCACCGAGGGGGGGTCTCCTACGAGCAGTACTTC.